This T cell receptor beta chain was observed in a study of T cell repertoires in cytomegalovirus infection (dated by TCRdb to the late 2010s). With regard to the full study: Because public TCR beta signatures pointed to carriage of CMV infection together with the matching HLA type, the HLA type of each donor mattered for the analysis.

Data came from an Illumina HiSeq 1500. The public reads were quality trimmed at Q25 with fastp and then assembled into clones with MiXCR by TCRdb, keeping productive beta chains. Each CDR3 protein appears once, grouped with its most common genes and DNA. Recorded for this sample are about 250,000 distinct CDR3 sequences; over 15% of them occurred a single time. 40% to 55% of the sample goes to the ten largest clones. This clonotype was seen only a few times. Its antigen remains undetermined. Base-call qualities are not available, and no considerably larger clone is one nucleotide away. Trimming takes 6 bases off V and 5 bases off J; junction bases not matched to a gene: 9. The CDR3 has 15 amino acids, counting the end cysteine and phenylalanine. Only the CDR3 DNA is retained, 45 bases long and in frame from the first base. The investigation overall reported the following: Carriers of CMV infection plus the relevant HLA type were discriminated by the cumulative frequency of public TCR beta family members in the study cohort and in an independent roughly 320-donor cohort. In the ex vivo response, HLA-C-restricted CMV-specific TCR beta clonotypes were dominant, and in two of eight donors the single most frequent clonotype came from this HLA-C-restricted group.

The chain is assembled from TRBV12-3 or TRBV12-4 and TRBJ2-1, with 8 bases matching TRBD1. Sequencing used CD8+ T cells from PBMCs. The source of this sequence is a human donor in good health (CMV status not recorded). Some clones in this sample may be carry-over from other donors' samples. The nucleotides are TGTGCCAGCAGCCTGGACAGGGTCTTAGACAATGAGCAGTTCTTC. The translation is CASSLDRVLDNEQFF.